This record looks at one TCR beta chain sequence and its context. Study processing details: The assay estimated nucleated cells by amplifying reference gene primers. Sequencing was performed with immunoSEQ multiplex PCR; in TCRdb, only in-frame clones are kept and a portion is missing. V, J and clone size are taken as reported in that table, and D and trimming were inferred from the DNA itself. The table lists some 290,000 clones, approximately 87% of them singletons. The data belong to a study of blood T cell repertoires in COVID-19. On the study more broadly: Samples taken during acute and convalescent COVID-19 were collected in the United States, Italy and Spain. From T cells, B-cell-depleted T cells, or PBMCs came the material, which was cDNA or gDNA.

This CDR3 comprises 16 residues. The sample was peripheral blood. The sequence was obtained from a man aged 60-69 years who had recovered from COVID-19. The chain couples TRBV21-1 to TRBJ2-1; the DNA was not used to check the table's D call, TRBD1. TRBV21-1 is annotated as a pseudogene. The CDR3: CASSEGAAGCINEQFF. CDR3 nucleotides: TGTGCCAGCAGCGAAGGGGCGGCAGGGTGTATCAATGAGCAGTTCTTC.